This T cell receptor beta chain is drawn from a study of T-cell memory formation after mild COVID-19. Using constant-segment primers, 5'RACE produced TCR alpha and TCR beta cDNA libraries carrying sample barcodes and UMIs. TCRdb processed the 5' RACE reads anew with MiXCR; each CDR3 protein has one entry. This table has around 200,000 distinct CDR3 sequences, more than 9% appearing once. Note on this clonotype: As yet, its antigen is unknown.

Germline V gene data show CDR1 as LGHNA and CDR2 as YNFKEQ. V dropped 0 bases and J dropped 14 bases, with 10 bases sitting between them. The CDR3 extends over 12 amino acids. Findings of the study overall: Among clones contracting day 15 to 85, CD4/CD8 was balanced, whereas later expanders leaned CD4+. Largely, contracting CD4+ clones fell within CM and EM, and contracting CD8+ clones within EMRA.

The sample was PBMCs or a T cell subset sorted from them (not recorded which). This rearrangement joins TRBV4-2 to TRBJ1-4; no clear D gene. This sequence was found in a man aged 18 to 30 who had mild COVID-19 (a few samples of this study predate the infection). Cell type and time point are not known. CDR3 DNA: TGTGCCAGCAGCCAAGAGGATAGGCGGCTGTTTTTT. It yields the protein CASSQEDRRLFF.